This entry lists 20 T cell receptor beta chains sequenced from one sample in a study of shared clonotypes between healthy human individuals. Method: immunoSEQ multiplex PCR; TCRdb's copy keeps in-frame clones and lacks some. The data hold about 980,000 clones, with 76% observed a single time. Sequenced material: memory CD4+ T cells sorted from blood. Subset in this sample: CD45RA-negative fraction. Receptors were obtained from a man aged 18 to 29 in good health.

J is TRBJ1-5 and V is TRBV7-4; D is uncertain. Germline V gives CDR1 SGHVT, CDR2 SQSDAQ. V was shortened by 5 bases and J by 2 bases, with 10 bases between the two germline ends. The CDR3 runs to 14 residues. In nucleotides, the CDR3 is TGTGCCAGCAGCCCTGGACGTCGCAATCAGCCCCAGCATTTT. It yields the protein CASSPGRRNQPQHF.

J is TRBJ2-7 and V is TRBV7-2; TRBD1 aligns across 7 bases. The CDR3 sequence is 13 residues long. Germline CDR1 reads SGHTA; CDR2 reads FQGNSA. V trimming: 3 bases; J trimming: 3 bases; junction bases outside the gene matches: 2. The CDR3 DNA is TGTGCCAGCAGCTTTCGGACAGGCTACGAGCAGTACTTC. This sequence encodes CASSFRTGYEQYF.

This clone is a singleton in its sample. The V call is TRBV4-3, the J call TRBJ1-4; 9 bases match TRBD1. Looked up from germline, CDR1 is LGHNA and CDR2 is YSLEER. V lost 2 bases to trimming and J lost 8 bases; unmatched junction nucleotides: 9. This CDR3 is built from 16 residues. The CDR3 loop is CASSQRGTGKSEKLFF. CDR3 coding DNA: TGCGCCAGCAGCCAACGAGGGACAGGGAAATCGGAAAAACTGTTTTTT.

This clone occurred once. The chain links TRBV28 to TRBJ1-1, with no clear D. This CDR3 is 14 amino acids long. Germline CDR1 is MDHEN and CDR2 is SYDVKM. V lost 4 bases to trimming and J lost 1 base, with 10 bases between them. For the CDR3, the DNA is TGTGCCAGCAGTTCCTATAGAGCGAACACTGAAGCTTTCTTT. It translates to CASSSYRANTEAFF.

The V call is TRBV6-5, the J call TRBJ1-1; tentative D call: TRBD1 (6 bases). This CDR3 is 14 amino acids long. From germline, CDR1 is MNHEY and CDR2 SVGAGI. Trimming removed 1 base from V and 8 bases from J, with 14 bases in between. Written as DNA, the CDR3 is TGTGCCAGCAGTTACTGGGGACTTACAGGGGAAGCTTTCTTT. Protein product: CASSYWGLTGEAFF.

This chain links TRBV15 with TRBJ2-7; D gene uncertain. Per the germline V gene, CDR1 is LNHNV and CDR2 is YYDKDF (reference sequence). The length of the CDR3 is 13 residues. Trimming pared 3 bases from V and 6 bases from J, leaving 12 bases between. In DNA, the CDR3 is TGTGCCACCAGCAGGGCCCCGTCTCGCGAGCAGTACTTC. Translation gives CATSRAPSREQYF. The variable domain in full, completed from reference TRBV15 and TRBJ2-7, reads DAMVIQNPRYQVTQFGKPVTLSCSQTLNHNVMYWYQQKSSQAPKLLFHYYDKDFNNEADTPDNFQSRRPNTSFCFLDIRSPGLGDTAMYLCATSRAPSREQYFGPGTRLTVT.

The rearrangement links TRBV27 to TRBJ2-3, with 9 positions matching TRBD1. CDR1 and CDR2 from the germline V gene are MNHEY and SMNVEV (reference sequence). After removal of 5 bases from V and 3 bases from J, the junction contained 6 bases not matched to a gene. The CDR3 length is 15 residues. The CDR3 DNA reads TGTGCCAGCAGTCGGGGACAGGGATGGACAGATACGCAGTATTTT. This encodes CASSRGQGWTDTQYF.

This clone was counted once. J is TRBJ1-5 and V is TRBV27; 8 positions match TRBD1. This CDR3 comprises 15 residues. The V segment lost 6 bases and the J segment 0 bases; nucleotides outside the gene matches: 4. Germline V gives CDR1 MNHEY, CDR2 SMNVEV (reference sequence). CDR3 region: CASRQGAYSNQPQHF. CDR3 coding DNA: TGTGCCAGCAGGCAGGGGGCCTATAGCAATCAGCCCCAGCATTTT.

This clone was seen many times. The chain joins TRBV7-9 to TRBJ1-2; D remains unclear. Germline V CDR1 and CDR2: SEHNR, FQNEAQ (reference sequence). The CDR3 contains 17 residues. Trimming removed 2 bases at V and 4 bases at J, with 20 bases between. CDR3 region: CASSLSRREGTAYGYTF. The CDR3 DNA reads TGTGCCAGCAGCTTAAGTCGGCGAGAGGGAACCGCCTATGGCTACACCTTC.

The CDR3 loop is CASSSTSRTEAFF. Written as DNA, the CDR3 is TGCGCCAGCAGCTCGACCAGTCGCACTGAAGCTTTCTTT. This chain uses TRBV5-1 with TRBJ1-1; D gene uncertain. There are 13 residues in the CDR3. The germline V gene has CDR1 SGHRS and CDR2 YFSETQ. The V and J ends lost 3 bases and 4 bases respectively, with 10 bases between them.

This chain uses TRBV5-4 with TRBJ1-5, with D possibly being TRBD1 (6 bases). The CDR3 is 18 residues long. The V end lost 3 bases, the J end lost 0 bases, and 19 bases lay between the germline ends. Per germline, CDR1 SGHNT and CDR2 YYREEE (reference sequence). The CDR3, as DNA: TGTGCCAGCAGCTCCGAAGGGGGTGGGCCGTTTAGCAATCAGCCCCAGCATTTT. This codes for CASSSEGGGPFSNQPQHF. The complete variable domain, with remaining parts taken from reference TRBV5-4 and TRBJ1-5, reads ETGVTQSPTHLIKTRGQQVTLRCSSQSGHNTVSWYQQALGQGPQFIFQYYREEENGRGNFPPRFSGLQFPNYSSELNVNALELDDSALYLCASSSEGGGPFSNQPQHFGDGTRLSIL.

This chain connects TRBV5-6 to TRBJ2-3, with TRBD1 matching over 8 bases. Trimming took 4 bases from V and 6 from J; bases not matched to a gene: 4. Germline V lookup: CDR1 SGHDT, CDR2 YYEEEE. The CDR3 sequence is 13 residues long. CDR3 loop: CASSVDRVDTQYF. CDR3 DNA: TGTGCCAGCAGCGTGGACAGGGTCGATACGCAGTATTTT.

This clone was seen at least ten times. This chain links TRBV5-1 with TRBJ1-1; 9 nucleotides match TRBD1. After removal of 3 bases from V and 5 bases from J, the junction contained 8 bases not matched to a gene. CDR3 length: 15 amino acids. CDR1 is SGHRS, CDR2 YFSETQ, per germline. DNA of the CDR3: TGCGCCAGCAGCTCGTCCGGGACAGGGAATACTGAAGCTTTCTTT. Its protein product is CASSSSGTGNTEAFF.

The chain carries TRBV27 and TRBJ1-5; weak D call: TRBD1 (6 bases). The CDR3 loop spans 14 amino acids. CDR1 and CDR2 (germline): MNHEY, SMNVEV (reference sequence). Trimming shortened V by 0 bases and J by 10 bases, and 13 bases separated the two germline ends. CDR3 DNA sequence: TGTGCCAGCAGTTTATCGGGGGCCGAACTCCCCCAGCATTTT. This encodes CASSLSGAELPQHF.

Written as DNA, the CDR3 is TGCGCCAGCAGCTTGGAGAGCGCGAACACTGAAGCTTTCTTT. This sequence encodes CASSLESANTEAFF. The chain links TRBV5-1 to TRBJ1-1; D not certain. This CDR3 comprises 14 residues. V was pared by 0 bases and J by 1 base, with 7 bases between. The germline CDR1 and CDR2 sequences are SGHRS and YFSETQ. Based on the CDR3 plus reference TRBV5-1 and TRBJ1-1, the full variable domain is KAGVTQTPRYLIKTRGQQVTLSCSPISGHRSVSWYQQTPGQGLQFLFEYFSETQRNKGNFPGRFSGRQFSNSRSEMNVSTLELGDSALYLCASSLESANTEAFFGQGTRLTVV.

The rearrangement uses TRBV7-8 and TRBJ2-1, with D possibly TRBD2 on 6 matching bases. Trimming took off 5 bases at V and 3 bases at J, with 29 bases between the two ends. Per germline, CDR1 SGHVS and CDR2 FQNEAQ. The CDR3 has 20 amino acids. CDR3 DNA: TGTGCCAGCAGCATAGAACAAAGGCAGACAGCGGGTCCCAACTACAATGAGCAGTTCTTC. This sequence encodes CASSIEQRQTAGPNYNEQFF. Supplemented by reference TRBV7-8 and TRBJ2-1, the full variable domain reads GAGVSQSPRYKVAKRGQDVALRCDPISGHVSLFWYQQALGQGPEFLTYFQNEAQLDKSGLPSDRFFAERPEGSVSTLKIQRTQQEDSAVYLCASSIEQRQTAGPNYNEQFFGPGTRLTVL.

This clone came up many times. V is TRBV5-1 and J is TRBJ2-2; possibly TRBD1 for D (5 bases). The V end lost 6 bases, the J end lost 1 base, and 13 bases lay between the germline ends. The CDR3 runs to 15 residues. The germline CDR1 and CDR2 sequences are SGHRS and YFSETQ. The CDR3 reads CASKGLSRNTGELFF. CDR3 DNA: TGCGCCAGCAAGGGGCTGAGTCGGAACACCGGGGAGCTGTTTTTT.

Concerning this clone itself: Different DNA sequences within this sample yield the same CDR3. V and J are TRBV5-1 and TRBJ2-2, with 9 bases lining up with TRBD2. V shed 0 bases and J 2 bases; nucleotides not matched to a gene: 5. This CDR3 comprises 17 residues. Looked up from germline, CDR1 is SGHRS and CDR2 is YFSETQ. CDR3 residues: CASSLEASGTNTGELFF. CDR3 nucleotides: TGCGCCAGCAGCTTGGAGGCTAGCGGGACAAACACCGGGGAGCTGTTTTTT.

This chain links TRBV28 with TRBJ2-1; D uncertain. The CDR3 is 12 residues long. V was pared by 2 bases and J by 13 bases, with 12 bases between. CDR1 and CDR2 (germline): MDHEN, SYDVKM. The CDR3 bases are TGTGCCAGCAGTTTAGGAACTATCCGTCAGTTCTTC. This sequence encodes CASSLGTIRQFF. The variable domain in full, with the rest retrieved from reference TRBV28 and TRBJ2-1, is DVKVTQSSRYLVKRTGEKVFLECVQDMDHENMFWYRQDPGLGLRLIYFSYDVKMKEKGDIPEGYSVSREKKERFSLILESASTNQTSMYLCASSLGTIRQFFGPGTRLTVL.

The CDR3 bases are TGTGCCAGCAGCAAAGTAGGGGGCTACGAGCAGTACTTC. Protein sequence: CASSKVGGYEQYF. The gene calls are TRBV21-1 and TRBJ2-7; TRBD1 is the table's D call, not checked against the DNA. TRBV21-1 represents a pseudogene. This CDR3 is built from 13 residues.